The 18 T cell receptor beta chains below come from one sample, sequenced in a study of cytomegalovirus exposure and HLA in healthy donors. A multiplex PCR was run with 60 Vbeta primers and 13 Jbeta primers. Generated by immunoSEQ multiplex PCR, the TCRdb table keeps only in-frame clones and is missing some. The table records roughly 57,000 clones, approximately 80% of them present only once. Input material: PBMCs. These receptors came from a man aged 50 or older in good health and CMV-seronegative.

For the CDR3, the DNA is TGTGCCAGCAGTTACTCAGGACTAGCGGATTCCTACGAGCAGTACTTC. This sequence encodes CASSYSGLADSYEQYF. The V gene is TRBV6-5, the J gene TRBJ2-7, with TRBD2 matching 10 bases. CDR1 and CDR2 (germline): MNHEY, SVGAGI. This CDR3 has 16 amino acids. J was trimmed by 1 base and V by 0 bases; bases with no gene match: 3.

This clone appeared a single time. J is TRBJ2-7 and V is TRBV19; 8 bases are shared with TRBD1. CDR3 length: 12 amino acids. Trimming at V came to 8 bases and at J to 1 base, leaving 1 base not matched to a gene. CDR1 is LNHDA, CDR2 SQIVND, per germline (reference sequence). The CDR3 DNA follows: TGTGCCAGTGGGACAGGATCCTACGAGCAGTACTTC. It yields the protein CASGTGSYEQYF.

This chain links TRBV7-9 with TRBJ2-2; the D gene is possibly TRBD2 (6 bases). This CDR3 region has 12 residues. V dropped 11 bases and J dropped 4 bases, with 11 bases sitting between them. The germline V gene has CDR1 SEHNR and CDR2 FQNEAQ (reference sequence). The CDR3 sequence: CAVTSPTGELFF. The DNA for the CDR3 is TGTGCCGTAACTAGCCCCACCGGGGAGCTGTTTTTT.

The chain joins TRBV4-3 to TRBJ2-3; TRBD2 agrees at 9 bases. The germline gives CDR1 LGHNA, CDR2 YSLEER. The ends lost 4 bases at V and 5 bases at J; junction bases unmatched: 10. The CDR3 sequence is 16 residues long. The CDR3 here is CASSLLAGGLGDTQYF. The DNA of the CDR3 is TGCGCCAGCAGCCTGCTCGCGGGGGGGCTCGGAGATACGCAGTATTTT.

This chain's CDR3 is CSVEGPLAGQQETQYF. CDR3 coding DNA: TGCAGCGTTGAAGGCCCCCTAGCGGGGCAACAAGAGACCCAGTACTTC. This chain connects TRBV29-1 to TRBJ2-5; 9 positions agree with TRBD2. This CDR3 contains 16 residues. Unmatched junction bases numbered 8, after V lost 1 base and J lost 2 bases. Germline lookup yields CDR1 SQVTM and CDR2 ANQGSEA.

The chain joins TRBV5-6 to TRBJ1-2; D ambiguous. V gave up 5 bases and J gave up 2 bases, with 16 bases separating them. Germline V gives CDR1 SGHDT, CDR2 YYEEEE. The CDR3 extends over 15 amino acids. For the CDR3, the DNA is TGTGCCAGCAGATTTTGGGCAGTCGGAAACTATGGCTACACCTTC. It specifies CASRFWAVGNYGYTF.

This clone has more than one count but fewer than ten. The V gene is TRBV19, the J gene TRBJ1-1, with D possibly being TRBD1 (5 bases). The ends were cut back, 5 bases at V and 4 bases at J, with 17 bases in the middle. The CDR3 extends over 15 amino acids. CDR1 is LNHDA, CDR2 SQIVND, per germline (reference sequence). The CDR3 region has the DNA TGTGCCAGTAGTGCTGCCAGGGCCAGGGTCACTGAAGCTTTCTTT. Protein: CASSAARARVTEAFF.

This clone is medium-sized by share. The chain joins TRBV5-1 to TRBJ1-1, with 7 bases that match TRBD1. The CDR3 loop spans 16 amino acids. Per the germline V gene, CDR1 is SGHRS and CDR2 is YFSETQ. With V trimmed by 4 bases and J by 1 base, 10 bases remained unmatched. The CDR3 spells CASSPGDNRGNTEAFF. CDR3 in DNA: TGCGCCAGCAGCCCGGGCGATAACAGGGGGAACACTGAAGCTTTCTTT.

The rearrangement joins TRBV7-9 to TRBJ2-7; D remains unclear. CDR1 is SEHNR and CDR2 is FQNEAQ in the germline V gene (reference sequence). The CDR3 has 11 residues. Between the trimmed V and J ends, which lost 6 bases and 3 bases, there was a span of 6 bases. The CDR3 sequence is CASSPGYEQYF. CDR3 in DNA: TGTGCCAGCAGTCCAGGCTACGAGCAGTACTTC.

The CDR3 spells CASSVEEADTQYF. The CDR3, as DNA: TGTGCCAGCAGTGTAGAGGAAGCAGATACGCAGTATTTT. The genes are TRBV6-4 and TRBJ2-3; D gene ambiguous. Germline-derived CDR1 and CDR2 are MRHNA and SNTAGT. V shed 4 bases and J shed 4 bases, with 9 bases lying between them. The CDR3 spans 13 residues.

The chain employs TRBV5-1 and TRBJ2-2, with D possibly matching TRBD1 (5 bases). Germline V gene data show CDR1 as SGHRS and CDR2 as YFSETQ. The CDR3 has 15 amino acids. Trimming left V 0 bases short and J 4 bases short, with 10 bases between. The CDR3 DNA follows: TGCGCCAGCAGCTTGGAAGGACACCTCACCGGGGAGCTGTTTTTT. Translated, it gives CASSLEGHLTGELFF.

The chain couples TRBV11-2 to TRBJ2-2, with 7 bases fitting TRBD1. In germline, CDR1 is SGHAT, CDR2 FQNNGV. V was clipped by 5 bases and J by 6 bases; unmatched bases: 9. The CDR3 contains 15 residues. In nucleotides, the CDR3 is TGTGCCAGCAGCCGATATGACAGGGACGCCGGGGAGCTGTTTTTT. This codes for CASSRYDRDAGELFF.

The chain recombines TRBV5-4 with TRBJ1-5, with unresolved D. The length of the CDR3 is 15 residues. CDR1 SGHNT and CDR2 YYREEE come from the germline V gene (reference sequence). V lost 4 bases, J lost 7 bases, and 18 bases lay in between. The DNA of the CDR3 is TGTGCCAGCAGCCCCGACTTGGGGAGTGGACAGCCCCAGCATTTT. Translation gives CASSPDLGSGQPQHF.

This clone was counted a few times. The gene calls are TRBV7-9 and TRBJ1-6; D call uncertain. The CDR3 contains 12 residues. Germline CDR1 and CDR2: SEHNR and FQNEAQ (reference sequence). Between the trimmed V and J ends, which lost 6 bases and 10 bases, there was a span of 10 bases. The CDR3 sequence is CASREGSSPLHF. Written as DNA, the CDR3 is TGTGCCAGCAGGGAGGGATCCTCACCCCTCCACTTT.

This clone was seen more than once but under ten times. The chain recombines TRBV12-5 with TRBJ1-2; no clear D. CDR1 is LGHNT and CDR2 is FRNRAP in the germline V gene. Deletions cut 7 bases from V and 4 bases from J, with 13 bases between. CDR3 size: 13 residues. Written as DNA, the CDR3 is TGTGCTAGTGCGCGCGACCCAGGCTATGGCTACACCTTC. Its protein product is CASARDPGYGYTF. Filled out from reference TRBV12-5 and TRBJ1-2, the complete variable domain reads DARVTQTPRHKVTEMGQEVTMRCQPILGHNTVFWYRQTMMQGLELLAYFRNRAPLDDSGMPKDRFSAEMPDATLATLKIQPSEPRDSAVYFCASARDPGYGYTFGSGTRLTVV.

The gene calls are TRBV6-5 and TRBJ2-2, with no clear D. CDR3 length: 12 residues. Trimming pared 2 bases from V and 8 bases from J, leaving 6 bases between. CDR1 and CDR2 (germline): MNHEY, SVGAGI. CDR3 DNA: TGTGCCAGCAGTTACGGCAGGGGGGAGCTGTTTTTT. As protein: CASSYGRGELFF.

This clone was seen a single time. The chain carries TRBV2 and TRBJ2-1, with a possible D match to TRBD1 (5 bases). In germline, CDR1 is SNHLY, CDR2 FYNNEI. Trimming took 7 bases from V and 0 from J, leaving 16 bases between them. The CDR3 has 16 residues. The CDR3 sequence is CASKGQGTYSYNEQFF. The CDR3 region has the DNA TGTGCCAGCAAGGGGCAGGGAACCTACTCCTACAATGAGCAGTTCTTC.

The V gene is TRBV9, the J gene TRBJ2-7; tentative D call: TRBD2 (6 bases). Germline V gives CDR1 SGDLS, CDR2 YYNGEE. The CDR3 is 12 amino acids. V lost 4 bases and J 6 bases, leaving 11 bases between the germline ends. The CDR3, as DNA: TGTGCCAGCAGCATTGAGGGAGGCGAGCAGTACTTC. Its translation: CASSIEGGEQYF.